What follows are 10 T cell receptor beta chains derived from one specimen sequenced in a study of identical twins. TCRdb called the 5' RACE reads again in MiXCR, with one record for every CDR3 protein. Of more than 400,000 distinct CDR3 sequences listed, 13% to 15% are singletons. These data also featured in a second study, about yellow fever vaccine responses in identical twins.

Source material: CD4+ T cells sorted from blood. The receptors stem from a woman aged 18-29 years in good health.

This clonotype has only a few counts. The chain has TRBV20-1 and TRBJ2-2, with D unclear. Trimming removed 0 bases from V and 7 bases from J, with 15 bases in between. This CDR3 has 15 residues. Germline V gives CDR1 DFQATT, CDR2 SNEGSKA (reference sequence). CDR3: CSARDLAKGSGELFF. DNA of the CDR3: TGCAGTGCTAGAGATCTGGCTAAGGGTAGCGGGGAGCTGTTTTTT.

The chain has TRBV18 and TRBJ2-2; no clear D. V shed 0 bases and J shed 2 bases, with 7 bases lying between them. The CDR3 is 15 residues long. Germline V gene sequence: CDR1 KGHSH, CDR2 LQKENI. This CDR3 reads CASSPPYTNTGELFF. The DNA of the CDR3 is TGTGCCAGCTCACCACCGTACACCAACACCGGGGAGCTGTTTTTT.

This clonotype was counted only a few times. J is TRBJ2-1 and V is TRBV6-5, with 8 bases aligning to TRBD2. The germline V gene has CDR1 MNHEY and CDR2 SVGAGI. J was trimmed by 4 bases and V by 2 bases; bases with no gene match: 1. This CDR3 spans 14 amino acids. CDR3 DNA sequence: TGTGCCAGCAGTTACGGCGGGGGGTACAATGAGCAGTTCTTC. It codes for CASSYGGGYNEQFF.

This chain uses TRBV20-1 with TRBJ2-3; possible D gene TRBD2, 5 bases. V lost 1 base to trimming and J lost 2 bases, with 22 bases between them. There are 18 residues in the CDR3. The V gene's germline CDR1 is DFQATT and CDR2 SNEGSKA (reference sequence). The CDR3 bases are TGCAGTGCTAGAGGAGACCTACTAGGCCTTTTTCCCACAGATACGCAGTATTTT. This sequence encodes CSARGDLLGLFPTDTQYF.

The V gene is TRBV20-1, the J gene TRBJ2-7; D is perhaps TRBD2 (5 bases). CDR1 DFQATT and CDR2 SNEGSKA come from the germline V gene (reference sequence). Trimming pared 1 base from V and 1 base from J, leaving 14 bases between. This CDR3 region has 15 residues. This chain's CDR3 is CSARGTEGSSYEQYV. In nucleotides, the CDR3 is TGCAGTGCTAGAGGGACTGAAGGAAGTTCCTACGAGCAGTACGTC.

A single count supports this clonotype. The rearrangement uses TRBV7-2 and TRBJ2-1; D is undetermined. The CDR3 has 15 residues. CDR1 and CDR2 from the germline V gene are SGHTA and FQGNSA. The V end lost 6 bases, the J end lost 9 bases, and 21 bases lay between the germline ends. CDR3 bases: TGTGCCAGCAGTTCAGTCAGCTTAGTACAAGGTGAGCAGTTCTTC. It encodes CASSSVSLVQGEQFF. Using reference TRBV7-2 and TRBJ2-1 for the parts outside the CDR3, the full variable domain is GAGVSQSPSNKVTEKGKDVELRCDPISGHTALYWYRQSLGQGLEFLIYFQGNSAPDKSGLPSDRFSAERTGGSVSTLTIQRTQQEDSAVYLCASSSVSLVQGEQFFGPGTRLTVL.

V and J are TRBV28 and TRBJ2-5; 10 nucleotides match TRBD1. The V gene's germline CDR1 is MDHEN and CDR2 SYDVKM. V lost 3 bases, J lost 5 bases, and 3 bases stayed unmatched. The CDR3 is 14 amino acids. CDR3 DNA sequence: TGTGCCAGCAGTTTTGGGACAGGGGCCGAGACCCAGTACTTC. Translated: CASSFGTGAETQYF.

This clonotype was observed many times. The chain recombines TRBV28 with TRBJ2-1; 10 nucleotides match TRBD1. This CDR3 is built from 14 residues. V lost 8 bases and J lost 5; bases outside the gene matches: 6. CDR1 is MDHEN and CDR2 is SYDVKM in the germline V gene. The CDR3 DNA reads TGTGCCAGCCGGGGACAGGGGCACAACAATGAGCAGTTCTTC. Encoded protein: CASRGQGHNNEQFF.

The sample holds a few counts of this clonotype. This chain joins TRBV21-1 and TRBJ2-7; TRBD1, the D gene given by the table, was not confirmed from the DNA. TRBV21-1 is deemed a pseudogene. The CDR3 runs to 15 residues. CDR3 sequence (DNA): TGTGCCAGCAGCAAAGGGTCGGGGGAACCCTACGAGCAGTACTTC. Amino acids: CASSKGSGEPYEQYF.

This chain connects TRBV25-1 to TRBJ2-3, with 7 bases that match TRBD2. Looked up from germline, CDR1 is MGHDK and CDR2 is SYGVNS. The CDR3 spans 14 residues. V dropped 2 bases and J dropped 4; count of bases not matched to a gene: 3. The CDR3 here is CASSETLAADTQYF. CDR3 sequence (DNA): TGTGCCAGCAGTGAAACTCTAGCGGCAGATACGCAGTATTTT.